This T cell receptor beta chain was documented in a study of blood T cell repertoires in COVID-19. This table comes from immunoSEQ multiplex PCR, and its TCRdb copy is limited to in-frame clones, with some not included. The sample consists of approximately 300,000 clones, about 92% of them appearing once. Trimming removed 6 bases from V and 5 bases from J, with 14 bases in between. CDR3 length: 15 residues. Germline assignment: CDR1 LNHDA and CDR2 SQIVND (reference sequence). The sequence came from a woman in her 30s who had recovered from COVID-19. Sequenced input: PBMCs or T cells enriched from blood (not recorded which). The chain is built from TRBV19 and TRBJ1-6; D possibly corresponds to TRBD1 (6 bases). CDR3 protein: CASRNGGHHNSPLHF. The CDR3 region has the DNA TGTGCCAGTAGAAATGGGGGACATCATAATTCACCCCTCCACTTT.